This T cell receptor beta chain was sequenced in a study of T-cell memory formation after mild COVID-19 (TCRdb year 2021). With regard to the full study: Most TCR sequence clusters were specific to one of the two donors. The cohort comprised two young, previously healthy adult volunteers, one female and one male. T-cell clones expanding and contracting after mild COVID-19 in a couple of donors were tracked by longitudinal TCRalpha and TCRbeta repertoire sequencing. The paper's findings and limits, for the study overall: Contracting CD4+ clones were found mainly in CM and EM memory subsets, while CD8+ clones were enriched in EMRA. Only two mild cases were covered in the study, and larger cohorts including severe cases with pre-infection samples were considered necessary. Some responding clones were detected in pre-infection memory, suggesting pre-existing cross-reactive memory T cells joined the SARS-CoV-2 response. From day 15 to 85, contracting clones showed balanced CD4/CD8 phenotypes, whereas a second wave of clones that expanded from day 15 to 37 leaned towards CD4+. The second-wave clones that peaked on day 37 were not confirmed to be SARS-CoV-2 specific.

PBMCs were isolated by Ficoll-Paque density gradient centrifugation. Instrument used: Illumina NovaSeq 6000. TCRalpha and TCRbeta cDNA libraries were constructed by 5'RACE with constant-segment primers, with sample barcodes and unique molecular identifiers being introduced. RNA was extracted from every sample with Trizol reagent. The libraries were amplified in two PCR steps, and the second step added a second sample barcode and Illumina TruSeq adapters. The libraries were sequenced on an Illumina NovaSeq using 2 x 150 bp paired-end reads. In the original analysis: The reads were demultiplexed and collapsed into UMI-guided consensus sequences using migec v1.2.7. Using mixcr v2.1.11, UMI consensuses were aligned to TRA and TRB V and J templates and then assembled into clonotypes. Expanded or contracted clonotypes were those called significant by both edgeR and NoisET, with noise models trained on biological replicates. For edgeR calls, a false discovery rate-adjusted p below 0.01 and a log2 fold-change threshold of 1 were applied. PCA with hierarchical clustering of max-normalized trajectories of the 1000 most abundant clonotypes was used as exploratory dynamics analysis. Each responding clone was given a CD4 or CD8 phenotype based on the CD4+ and CD8+ repertoires, which had been sequenced separately. The public reads were reanalyzed by TCRdb: fastp trimming at Q25, MiXCR alignment, in-frame beta chains only. For every CDR3 protein sequence, its rows merge into one entry that carries the most common genes and DNA. The V and J calls, along with clone size, are taken from TCRdb and not from the paper's own processing. In all, the sample holds about 400,000 distinct CDR3 sequences, and less than 25% of those were seen once. Under 15% of the sample goes to the ten largest clones.

This clonotype was detected only a few times. The antigen this receptor binds is unknown. No qualities accompany the bases; no much larger clone lies one base away. From V the trimming removes 0 bases and from J it removes 3 bases, while the gene matches leave 8 bases of the junction unaccounted for. CDR3 length: 18 amino acids, cysteine to phenylalanine. Just the 54-base CDR3 DNA is kept, in frame starting at base 1. The germline V gene sets CDR1 to MNHEY and CDR2 to SVGEGT. This receptor chain uses TRBV6-2 or TRBV6-3 and TRBJ2-3; TRBD2 fits 11 bases in the junction. The specimen sequenced was PBMCs or a T cell subset sorted from them (not recorded which). The receptor was isolated from an adult woman who had mild COVID-19 (a few samples of this study predate the infection). The sample titles of this study are shuffled in the database, so cell type and time point are left out; the donor was told from shared clones. The CDR3 region reads CASSYSPRLAGTTDTQYF. The DNA reads TGTGCCAGCAGTTACTCTCCTCGACTAGCGGGGACTACAGATACGCAGTATTTT.